This is a list of T cell receptor beta chains from one sample in a study of OX40 agonist ivuxolimab in advanced cancers. Generated by immunoSEQ multiplex PCR, the TCRdb table keeps only in-frame clones and is missing some. The sample has tens of thousands of clones; around nine tenths are singletons. The input for sequencing was CD4+ or CD8+ T cells sorted from blood, taken in a trial of the OX40 agonist ivuxolimab. These TCRs come from an adult with an advanced solid tumor such as melanoma, head and neck, liver or kidney cancer. Each CDR3 is given with its conserved first and last residue. A D gene is named only where the DNA matches it firmly. For some rows the clone size is stated as once, few or many, or as a class when expanded; others skip it.

j_call | v_call | d_call | clone_size | cdr3_nt | cdr3_aa
TRBJ2-7 | TRBV10-3 | TRBD1 | - | TGTGCCATCAGTCCGACAGGGGTAGGCGAGCAGTACTTC | CAISPTGVGEQYF
TRBJ2-7 | TRBV7-8 | TRBD2 | - | TGTGCCAGCAGCCCTAGCGGGGGACGCTCCTACGAGCAGTACTTC | CASSPSGGRSYEQYF
TRBJ1-1 | TRBV5-6 | TRBD1 | - | TGTGCCAGCAGCTTGGCCCTGGACAGGGTCGGTGGATTCTTT | CASSLALDRVGGFF
TRBJ2-1 | TRBV30 | - | once | TGTGCCGGTCCGGGGATAAGTGAGCAGTTCTTC | CAGPGISEQFF
TRBJ2-7 | TRBV19 | TRBD1 | - | TGTGCCAGTAGTATAGGACAGGGAGCTTACGAGCAGTACTTC | CASSIGQGAYEQYF
TRBJ1-1 | TRBV7-3 | - | few | TGTGCCAGCAGCTTCAACCCGGGCACTGAAGCTTTCTTT | CASSFNPGTEAFF
TRBJ1-5 | TRBV19 | - | - | TGTGCCAGTAGTATAGGCACAGGTAACAATCAGCCCCAGCATTTT | CASSIGTGNNQPQHF
TRBJ2-7 | TRBV25-1 | - | - | TGTGCCAGCAGTGAATACGGCAGTTCCTATGAGCAGTACTTC | CASSEYGSSYEQYF
TRBJ1-5 | TRBV4-3 | - | - | TGCGCCAGCAGCCAAGATCCGGACTATCAGCCCCAGCATTTT | CASSQDPDYQPQHF
TRBJ2-2 | TRBV7-2 | - | - | TGTGCCAGCCGCGCCGGATTCCAAACCGGGGAGCTGTTTTTT | CASRAGFQTGELFF
TRBJ2-7 | TRBV7-2 | - | - | TGTGCCAGCAGCCGAGGAATTCAGGCCGAGCAGTACTTC | CASSRGIQAEQYF
TRBJ2-2 | TRBV7-3 | TRBD2 | - | TGTGCCAGCAGCTTGAGGACTAGCGGGAGTTTCGCGAACACCGGGGAGCTGTTTTTT | CASSLRTSGSFANTGELFF
TRBJ2-1 | TRBV7-9 | TRBD2 | - | TGTGCCAGCAGCCATCCCTCAACTAGCGGGAATGAGCAGTTCTTC | CASSHPSTSGNEQFF
TRBJ2-3 | TRBV7-9 | TRBD2 | - | TGTGCCAGCAGCTCGGGACTAGCGGAACCCACAGATACGCAGTATTTT | CASSSGLAEPTDTQYF
TRBJ2-1 | TRBV7-9 | TRBD2 | - | TGTGCCAGCAGCCCGGGGGGGAGTTCCTACAATGAGCAGTTCTTC | CASSPGGSSYNEQFF
TRBJ2-5 | TRBV7-5 | - | - | TGTGTCAGAAGCTTATACGTAGCGGGACTCCAAGAGACCCAGTACTTC | CVRSLYVAGLQETQYF
TRBJ1-6 | TRBV25-1 | - | once | TGTGCCAGCAGTGAATCGGGCTTACCCCTCCACTTT | CASSESGLPLHF
TRBJ2-3 | TRBV19 | - | few | TGTGCCAGTAGGATGGACCCTAGCACAGATACGCAGTATTTT | CASRMDPSTDTQYF
TRBJ2-3 | TRBV4-2 | - | - | TGTGCCAGCAGGGCAGGGGGGAGCACAGATACGCAGTATTTT | CASRAGGSTDTQYF
TRBJ2-7 | TRBV5-1 | - | - | TGCGCCAGCAGTCTTCAGGGAAGGGGAGTTGAAGAGCAGTACTTC | CASSLQGRGVEEQYF
TRBJ1-2 | TRBV11-2 | - | - | TGTGCCAGCAGCCGGCAGGGCCGAAGGGATGGCTACACCTTC | CASSRQGRRDGYTF
TRBJ2-2 | TRBV6-5 | TRBD2 | - | TGTGCCAGCAGTTACTCTACTAGCGGGACCGGGGAGCTGTTTTTT | CASSYSTSGTGELFF
TRBJ2-7 | TRBV7-9 | TRBD1 | - | TGTGCCAGCAGCAGCACAGGGGGCCTGTACGAGCAGTACTTC | CASSSTGGLYEQYF
TRBJ2-7 | TRBV10-3 | TRBD2 | - | TGTGCCATCAGTGAGCTAGGGACTAGCGGGAGAGGGTACGAGCAGTACTTC | CAISELGTSGRGYEQYF
TRBJ1-3 | TRBV4-3 | - | once | TGCGCCAGCAGCCAGTACCAGGGTATGGGCTCTGGAAACACCATATATTTT | CASSQYQGMGSGNTIYF
TRBJ2-6 | TRBV7-2 | - | - | TGTGCCAGCAGCACCCGTGGGGGCTCTGGGGCCAACGTCCTGACTTTC | CASSTRGGSGANVLTF
TRBJ2-1 | TRBV2 | - | - | TGTGCCAGCAGGATTACTAGCATAGACAATGAGCAGTTCTTC | CASRITSIDNEQFF
TRBJ2-3 | TRBV19 | TRBD2 | - | TGTGCCAGTACCTCCGCCGGGACTAGTCGCACGCAGTATTTT | CASTSAGTSRTQYF
TRBJ1-2 | TRBV6-1 | - | - | TGTGCCAGCAGTGAAGTGTCACTGGGGGGGGCTTGGGGCTACACCTTC | CASSEVSLGGAWGYTF
TRBJ2-3 | TRBV28 | - | - | TGTGCCAGCAAGGGGGGGCTTGCAGATACGCAGTATTTT | CASKGGLADTQYF
TRBJ1-4 | TRBV27 | - | - | TGTGCCTCCCGGGGCTGGGGAGGTGAAAAACTGTTTTTT | CASRGWGGEKLFF
TRBJ2-7 | TRBV28 | - | - | TGTGCCAGCAGCCGAAACTACGAGCAGTACTTC | CASSRNYEQYF
TRBJ2-5 | TRBV2 | TRBD2 | few | TGTGCCAGCAGTTATATAGGGACTAGCGGAGGGACCCAGTACTTC | CASSYIGTSGGTQYF
TRBJ1-4 | TRBV5-5 | TRBD1 | - | TGTGCCAGCAGCTTGGGTCCGGACAGGGCTAATGAAAAACTGTTTTTT | CASSLGPDRANEKLFF
TRBJ2-7 | TRBV7-9 | - | - | TGTGCCAGCAGCTTAGACAGATCCTACGAGCAGTACTTC | CASSLDRSYEQYF
TRBJ2-1 | TRBV18 | - | - | TGTGCCAGCTCACCACAGAATCCATTCTCCTACAATGAGCAGTTCTTC | CASSPQNPFSYNEQFF
TRBJ2-3 | TRBV5-1 | TRBD1 | - | TGCGCCAGCAGCCCGGGACAGAAAGATACGCAGTATTTT | CASSPGQKDTQYF
TRBJ1-1 | TRBV19 | - | - | TGTGCCAGTAGTTATAACAGCTTAATGAACACTGAAGCTTTCTTT | CASSYNSLMNTEAFF
TRBJ2-3 | TRBV7-6 | - | - | TGTGCCAGCAGCTTAGCAGTCACAGATACGCAGTATTTT | CASSLAVTDTQYF
TRBJ1-4 | TRBV19 | - | - | TGTGCCAGTAGTACCCCCCCGAACGTGGGCGAAAAACTGTTTTTT | CASSTPPNVGEKLFF
TRBJ2-3 | TRBV2 | - | - | TGTGCCAGCTCACCCCGGGCAGATACGCAGTATTTT | CASSPRADTQYF
TRBJ2-5 | TRBV5-8 | - | - | TGTGCCAGCAGCTTGGGGTCGGGGGGCCATAAAGAGACCCAGTACTTC | CASSLGSGGHKETQYF